A single sample is the source of the 18 T cell receptor beta chains below, sequenced in a study of T-cell memory formation after mild COVID-19. TCRdb passed the 5' RACE reads through MiXCR, listing each CDR3 protein once. The sample holds around 440,000 distinct CDR3 sequences, 18% seen once. Material for sequencing was PBMCs or a T cell subset sorted from them (not recorded which). Receptor source: an adult woman who had mild COVID-19 (a few samples of this study predate the infection). Cell type and time point are not known.

In its sample, this clonotype was seen a few times. The V and J genes are TRBV24-1 and TRBJ2-3; maybe TRBD1 (6 bases). Trimming cost V 1 base and J 1 base, with 17 bases left between them. Per the germline V gene, CDR1 is KGHDR and CDR2 is SFDVKD. The CDR3 spans 18 residues. CDR3 sequence reads: CATSDLGGSRTGTDTQYF. The CDR3, as DNA: TGTGCCACCAGTGATTTAGGGGGAAGTAGGACTGGCACAGATACGCAGTATTTT.

The CDR3: CASSVDGQADTEAFF. The DNA of the CDR3 is TGTGCCAGCAGCGTAGACGGGCAAGCGGACACTGAAGCTTTCTTT. This chain joins TRBV9 and TRBJ1-1; no reliable D call. V lost 0 bases, J lost 3 bases, and 12 bases lay in between. There are 15 residues in the CDR3. The germline gives CDR1 SGDLS, CDR2 YYNGEE.

A few counts support this clonotype. V usage is TRBV24-1 and J usage is TRBJ2-6, with D perhaps matching TRBD1 or TRBD2 (6 bases each). Germline CDR1 KGHDR, CDR2 SFDVKD. CDR3 size: 17 residues. V lost 3 bases and J lost 0, with 11 bases in between. This chain's CDR3 is CATSDAGHRSGANVLTF. In nucleotides, the CDR3 is TGTGCCACCAGTGATGCGGGACACCGCTCTGGGGCCAACGTCCTGACTTTC.

This clonotype has a handful of counts. The genes are TRBV11-2 and TRBJ1-5, with D perhaps TRBD1 (6 bases). The CDR3 has 16 residues. The germline gives CDR1 SGHAT, CDR2 FQNNGV. With 2 bases removed from V and 2 bases from J, the gap between germline ends came to 13 bases. In DNA, the CDR3 is TGTGCCAGCAGCTTAACCGGGACACCCGGCAATCAGCCCCAGCATTTT. Protein product: CASSLTGTPGNQPQHF.

The V call is TRBV2, the J call TRBJ2-7, with D maybe TRBD1 (5 bases). The CDR3 loop spans 13 amino acids. Trimming took 5 bases from V and 6 from J, leaving 14 bases between them. Looked up from germline, CDR1 is SNHLY and CDR2 is FYNNEI. CDR3 amino acids: CASSWGRAGEQYF. The DNA for the CDR3 is TGTGCCAGCAGTTGGGGCAGGGCAGGCGAGCAGTACTTC.

A few counts support this clonotype. The rearrangement joins TRBV5-5 to TRBJ2-5; 7 bases are shared with TRBD1. The CDR3 loop spans 15 amino acids. The V segment lost 4 bases and the J segment 3 bases; nucleotides outside the gene matches: 9. Germline CDR1 SGHKS, CDR2 YYEKEE (reference sequence). As DNA, the CDR3 is TGTGCCAGCAGCGTCCTAACGGGACAGAAAGAGACCCAGTACTTC. This gives the protein CASSVLTGQKETQYF. The whole variable domain, remainder taken from reference TRBV5-5 and TRBJ2-5, is DAGVTQSPTHLIKTRGQQVTLRCSPISGHKSVSWYQQVLGQGPQFIFQYYEKEERGRGNFPDRFSARQFPNYSSELNVNALLLGDSALYLCASSVLTGQKETQYFGPGTRLLVL.

This clonotype was detected only a few times. This sequence joins TRBV6-4 and TRBJ2-1, with 7 bases identical to TRBD2. The CDR3 is 15 residues long. Germline V lookup: CDR1 MRHNA, CDR2 SNTAGT. V was clipped by 1 base and J by 5 bases; unmatched bases: 5. In nucleotides, the CDR3 is TGTGCCAGCAGTGACTTGGGGAGGGCTAACAATGAGCAGTTCTTC. Protein: CASSDLGRANNEQFF.

The chain joins TRBV18 to TRBJ2-7, with unresolved D. CDR1 and CDR2 (germline): KGHSH, LQKENI. Trimming shortened V by 1 base and J by 1 base, and 17 bases separated the two germline ends. The CDR3 totals 17 residues. CDR3 in DNA: TGTGCCAGCTCACCACTCGATCGGTACAGAATTTCCTACGAGCAGTACTTC. Translated, it gives CASSPLDRYRISYEQYF.

The J gene is TRBJ2-1, the V gene TRBV19; 9 bases align to TRBD1. CDR1 and CDR2 (germline): LNHDA, SQIVND (reference sequence). This CDR3 is built from 15 residues. The V and J ends lost 7 bases and 5 bases, in that order; junction bases with no gene match: 9. This CDR3 reads CASKVGDRVDNEQFF. CDR3 nucleotides: TGTGCCAGTAAGGTCGGGGACAGGGTGGACAATGAGCAGTTCTTC.

The CDR3 DNA reads TGTGCCAGCAGTTCGACAGTATTTAGCAATCAGCCCCAGCATTTT. Encoded protein: CASSSTVFSNQPQHF. The rearrangement joins TRBV27 to TRBJ1-5; perhaps TRBD1 as D (5 bases). With 4 bases removed from V and 0 bases from J, the gap between germline ends came to 10 bases. The CDR3 totals 15 residues. CDR1 is MNHEY, CDR2 SMNVEV, per germline (reference sequence).

The V gene is TRBV4-2, the J gene TRBJ2-3; TRBD2 agrees at 7 bases. Germline V gene sequence: CDR1 LGHNA, CDR2 YNFKEQ. With 1 base clipped from V and 5 bases from J, the junction kept 3 bases outside the gene matches. The CDR3 runs 14 residues. CDR3 amino acids: CASSQVAGEDTQYF. The CDR3 DNA follows: TGTGCCAGCAGCCAAGTTGCGGGGGAAGATACGCAGTATTTT.

This chain joins TRBV20-1 and TRBJ1-2; D gene ambiguous. Germline values: CDR1 DFQATT, CDR2 SNEGSKA (reference sequence). V was clipped by 6 bases and J by 2 bases, with 10 bases between them. This CDR3 contains 12 residues. The CDR3 DNA reads TGCAGTGCGTTAGTAATAAACTATGGCTACACCTTC. This gives the protein CSALVINYGYTF.

This clonotype has a count of ten or more. The V gene is TRBV5-1, the J gene TRBJ2-1; either TRBD1 or TRBD2 may supply D (7 bases each). Germline V CDR1 and CDR2: SGHRS, YFSETQ. The length of the CDR3 is 18 residues. V dropped 1 base and J dropped 8 bases, with 25 bases sitting between them. DNA for the CDR3: TGCGCCAGCAGCTTGACCCCACAGGGACAGACTAGCATCCATGAGCAGTTCTTC. Translation gives CASSLTPQGQTSIHEQFF. The full variable domain, completed using reference TRBV5-1 and TRBJ2-1, is KAGVTQTPRYLIKTRGQQVTLSCSPISGHRSVSWYQQTPGQGLQFLFEYFSETQRNKGNFPGRFSGRQFSNSRSEMNVSTLELGDSALYLCASSLTPQGQTSIHEQFFGPGTRLTVL.

The chain is built from TRBV24-1 and TRBJ2-3, with D perhaps TRBD1 (5 bases). V lost 6 bases and J 2 bases, leaving 8 bases between the germline ends. The CDR3 is made up of 13 amino acids. Germline V CDR1 and CDR2: KGHDR, SFDVKD. The CDR3 DNA reads as TGTGCCACCAGTCCAGGGCCCACAGATACGCAGTATTTT. Amino acids: CATSPGPTDTQYF.

J is TRBJ2-1 and V is TRBV4-3; TRBD1 agrees at 7 bases. The length of the CDR3 is 16 residues. CDR1 and CDR2 (germline): LGHNA, YSLEER. The ends lost 0 bases at V and 1 base at J; junction bases unmatched: 3. CDR3 DNA: TGCGCCAGCAGCCAAGATAGGGGGCCGTCCTACAATGAGCAGTTCTTC. Amino acid sequence: CASSQDRGPSYNEQFF.

This chain connects TRBV29-1 to TRBJ2-1; no reliable D call. Germline CDR1 SQVTM, CDR2 ANQGSEA. CDR3 length: 16 residues. With 4 bases removed from V and 7 bases from J, the gap between germline ends came to 23 bases. The DNA of the CDR3 is TGCAGCGTTGTGATGTCGCTTTCGAGAACGACTAATGAGCAGTTCTTC. Residues: CSVVMSLSRTTNEQFF.

The chain recombines TRBV6-1 with TRBJ1-2; 7 nucleotides match TRBD1. The CDR3 loop spans 14 amino acids. Germline V CDR1 and CDR2: MNHNS, SASEGT. V lost 6 bases, J lost 7 bases, and 11 bases stayed unmatched. The CDR3 sequence: CASRTQGSWFGYTF. CDR3 sequence (DNA): TGTGCCAGCAGGACACAGGGGAGTTGGTTTGGCTACACCTTC.

This clonotype has just a few counts. CDR3 amino acids: CASRPDTPGGYTF. As DNA, the CDR3 is TGTGCCAGCAGACCCGACACGCCTGGAGGCTACACCTTC. The chain joins TRBV6-5 to TRBJ1-2; D uncertain. Deletions cut 6 bases from V and 8 bases from J, with 16 bases between. The CDR3 runs to 13 residues. Germline assignment: CDR1 MNHEY and CDR2 SVGAGI.